The 8 T cell receptor beta chains below all came from one sample that was sequenced in a study of blood T cell repertoires in COVID-19. The protocol was immunoSEQ multiplex PCR, while the TCRdb copy is restricted to in-frame clones and leaves out a portion. The sample carries 210,000 or so clones, around 86% recorded once. The sample was peripheral blood. The receptors stem from a man in his fifties with acute or convalescent COVID-19.

The J gene is TRBJ2-1, the V gene TRBV18, with D tentatively TRBD2 (6 bases). The CDR3 spans 14 residues. Trimming took off 5 bases at V and 3 bases at J, with 11 bases between the two ends. The germline CDR1 and CDR2 sequences are KGHSH and LQKENI. The DNA of the CDR3 is TGTGCCAGCTCAGCGCGGGACGGCTACAATGAGCAGTTCTTC. This codes for CASSARDGYNEQFF.

The rearrangement uses TRBV27 and TRBJ2-7, with 7 nucleotides matching TRBD1. Losses at the gene ends were 0 bases for V and 2 bases for J; bases not matched to a gene: 10. This CDR3 has 17 amino acids. Germline assignment: CDR1 MNHEY and CDR2 SMNVEV (reference sequence). The CDR3 DNA sequence: TGTGCCAGCAGTTTATCTTATCCCGGGCAGGGGGCCTACGAGCAGTACTTC. It specifies CASSLSYPGQGAYEQYF.

The CDR3 region has the DNA TGTGCCAGCAGCCCCATTCCCGGGACAGGGAACAATCAGCCCCAGCATTTT. Translation gives CASSPIPGTGNNQPQHF. This chain joins TRBV7-8 and TRBJ1-5, with 9 bases lining up with TRBD1. Germline assignment: CDR1 SGHVS and CDR2 FQNEAQ. V lost 5 bases to trimming and J lost 3 bases; unmatched junction nucleotides: 11. The length of the CDR3 is 17 residues.

This clone was counted once. The CDR3 loop is CASSQDVFNRGPGANVLTF. CDR3 DNA sequence: TGTGCCAGCAGCCAAGATGTTTTTAACAGGGGCCCTGGGGCCAACGTCCTGACTTTC. The chain carries TRBV4-2 and TRBJ2-6, with 7 bases matching TRBD1. V dropped 0 bases and J dropped 2; count of bases not matched to a gene: 10. Germline loops: CDR1 LGHNA, CDR2 YNFKEQ. The CDR3 is 19 residues long.

This clone has just a few counts. The CDR3 sequence is CASSWAPAGQGGLEQFF. CDR3 DNA sequence: TGCGCCAGCAGCTGGGCCCCCGCGGGACAGGGTGGGCTTGAGCAGTTCTTC. The V and J genes are TRBV5-1 and TRBJ2-1; 9 nucleotides align to TRBD1. CDR1 is SGHRS, CDR2 YFSETQ, per germline. V dropped 3 bases and J dropped 9; count of bases not matched to a gene: 16. This CDR3 comprises 17 residues.

The chain couples TRBV10-3 to TRBJ1-5, with 10 bases identical to TRBD1. V shed 6 bases and J 5 bases; nucleotides not matched to a gene: 1. The CDR3 is 13 residues long. CDR1 is ENHRY, CDR2 SYGVKD, per germline. The CDR3 is CAIRGTGDQPQHF. CDR3 sequence (DNA): TGTGCCATCAGGGGGACAGGGGATCAGCCCCAGCATTTT.

V and J are TRBV7-2 and TRBJ1-3; D perhaps matches TRBD1 (6 bases). The CDR3 is 13 residues long. The V gene lost 5 bases and the J gene lost 5 bases, with 10 bases spanning the gap. Germline V gives CDR1 SGHTA, CDR2 FQGNSA. The CDR3 sequence: CASSEGHRNTIYF. CDR3 in DNA: TGTGCCAGCAGCGAGGGACACCGAAACACCATATATTTT.

This clone has a single count. V usage is TRBV10-3 and J usage is TRBJ2-5; tentatively, D is TRBD1 (6 bases). This CDR3 contains 14 residues. V lost 3 bases, J lost 5 bases, and 13 bases lay in between. Germline CDR1 is ENHRY and CDR2 is SYGVKD. The CDR3 region has the DNA TGTGCCATCAGTGAACCCGGGCAGGGGGAGACCCAGTACTTC. This gives the protein CAISEPGQGETQYF.